The rows below give T cell receptor beta chains drawn from one sample of a study of blood T cell repertoires in COVID-19. TCRdb keeps only in-frame clones here, not all; method: immunoSEQ multiplex PCR. The sample yields about 59,000 clones, around 90% seen once. The material sequenced was peripheral blood. All receptors come from an older man with acute or convalescent COVID-19. Each CDR3 is given with its conserved first and last residue. The order of the fields is V gene, clone size, D gene, J gene, CDR3 DNA, CDR3 protein. The D gene is left open where the match is weak. The listing skips clone size in some rows; elsewhere it reads once, few, many or a size class.

>TRBV5-1|NA|NA|TRBJ1-2
TGCGCCAGCAGCTTGGCCGGTGCAGGCCCCCCGGGGGGCTACACCTTC
CASSLAGAGPPGGYTF
>TRBV7-9|NA|TRBD1|TRBJ2-5
TGTGCCAGCAGCCCCCACGCGCCAGGGGGAGAGACCCAGTACTTC
CASSPHAPGGETQYF
>TRBV24-1|NA|TRBD1|TRBJ2-2
TGTGCCACCCGGGGCAGGGGGCAGGTCGGGGAGCTGTTTTTT
CATRGRGQVGELFF
>TRBV5-1|NA|TRBD1|TRBJ1-1
TGCGCCAGCAGCTGGGGACAGAACCAACCCTCCAAGTTCTTT
CASSWGQNQPSKFF
>TRBV7-8|few|TRBD1|TRBJ1-5
TGTGCCAGCAGCTTTCCGGGACAGGGGACGCAGCCCCAGCATTTT
CASSFPGQGTQPQHF
>TRBV6-5|NA|TRBD2|TRBJ2-3
TGTGCCAGCAGTTCTAGCGGGATTAGCACAGATACGCAGTATTTT
CASSSSGISTDTQYF
>TRBV19|NA|TRBD1|TRBJ1-1
TGTGCCAGTAGACGGACAGGGGGAGAGACTGAAGCTTTCTTT
CASRRTGGETEAFF
>TRBV28|NA|NA|TRBJ2-7
TGTGCCAGCAGACCCGACGGAGCCCACTCCTACGAGCAGTACTTC
CASRPDGAHSYEQYF
>TRBV5-5|NA|TRBD2|TRBJ2-3
TGTGCCAGCAGCTTGGACGCGGGGGGGCCAGATACGCAGTATTTT
CASSLDAGGPDTQYF
>TRBV23-1|NA|TRBD1|TRBJ1-5
TGCGCCAGCAGTCAAGGGTACAGGGGCGACAACGGCGTGGAGCATTTT
CASSQGYRGDNGVEHF
>TRBV5-5|NA|NA|TRBJ2-7
TGTGCCAGCAGCCCGACAGTTACCTACGAGCAGTACTTC
CASSPTVTYEQYF
>TRBV6-6|NA|TRBD2|TRBJ2-1
TGTGCCAGCAGTTCCTCCGGACTAGCGGGTGTTGATGAGCAGTTCTTC
CASSSSGLAGVDEQFF
>TRBV18|NA|NA|TRBJ1-5
TGTGCCAGCTCACCGGCCAGGGCGGAAAATCAGCCCCAGCATTTT
CASSPARAENQPQHF
>TRBV6-5|NA|NA|TRBJ2-7
TGTGCCAGCAAGGAGGGGCCCATGTCCTACGAGCAGTACTTC
CASKEGPMSYEQYF
>TRBV29-1|NA|TRBD1|TRBJ2-2
TGCAGCGTTGGGGGACAGTTCGGGGAGCTGTTTTTT
CSVGGQFGELFF
>TRBV28|NA|NA|TRBJ1-2
TGTGCCAGCAGCCGGGGGGGGTTCCCTTATGGCTACACCTTC
CASSRGGFPYGYTF
>TRBV5-5|NA|NA|TRBJ1-6
TGTGCCAGCAGCTTGGCGTTGTCGGCAGGGAACTCCTATAATTCACCCCTCCACTTT
CASSLALSAGNSYNSPLHF